A selection of T cell receptor beta chains follows, all from one sample in a study of blood T cell repertoires in COVID-19. Profiling relied on immunoSEQ multiplex PCR, and the TCRdb table lists in-frame clones only, not all of them. The sample has approximately 68,000 clones; roughly nine tenths are singletons. The specimen sequenced was peripheral blood. All receptors come from a woman aged 55 to 70 with acute or convalescent COVID-19. CDR3s include the opening cysteine and the closing phenylalanine or tryptophan.

V | CDR3
TRBV6-1 | CASSESTGIYYGYTF
TRBV7-8 | CASSYRQGVTEAFF
TRBV13 | CASSLAGSGRIF
TRBV7-2 | CASSSRTGSGYTF
TRBV19 | CASTLGLGLYNEQFF
TRBV19 | CASSEVSGTGREKLFF
TRBV9 | CASSVGVGAGKNTGELFF
TRBV4-2 | CASSQEASVGDTQYF
TRBV10-1 | CASSPTMNTEAFF
TRBV27 | CASTRRGGSPSGANVLTF
TRBV15 | CATSPDRGPEAFF
TRBV27 | CASSFVRDSPLHF
TRBV3-1/TRBV3-2 | CASSPFARGGRNTGELFF
TRBV5-4 | CASSLQNTEAFF
TRBV28 | CASSTNRGREKLFF
TRBV28 | CASSLADTSDTQYF
TRBV2 | CASSENRNTEAFF
TRBV5-1 | CAIRGSTGANVLTF
TRBV5-1 | CASTSSGEAFF
TRBV6-5 | CASTGQGNTEAFF
TRBV28 | CASSLLSGANVLTF
TRBV5-1 | CASSAATVPASTDTQYF
TRBV28 | CASSWTEESNSNQPQHF
TRBV10-2 | CASSAANTGELFF
TRBV29-1 | CSVEGRTSGGGGYETQYF
TRBV29-1 | CSATLGGHQPQHF
TRBV11-3 | CASSLLAGDHEQFF
TRBV6-6 | CASSKVIAGLETQYF